The 9 T cell receptor beta chains given below trace back to one sample, sequenced in a study of shared clonotypes between healthy human individuals. Generated by immunoSEQ multiplex PCR, the TCRdb table keeps only in-frame clones and is missing some. This repertoire shows 2 million to 2.5 million clones, around 90% found once; its top ten account for 0.37%. What was sequenced was naive CD4+ T cells from PBMCs. As for subset: CD45RA+ positively selected. The source is a man younger than 35 in good health. Some clones in this sample may be carry-over from other donors' samples.

This clone was seen once. The J gene is TRBJ2-7, the V gene TRBV4-2, with D possibly being TRBD2 (6 bases). The CDR3 runs 15 residues. Germline V lookup: CDR1 LGHNA, CDR2 YNFKEQ. The germline V and J ends were trimmed by 1 base and 1 base, with 11 bases remaining between them. For the CDR3, the DNA is TGTGCCAGCAGCCAAGTGGGGGACTGGTCCTACGAGCAGTACTTC. This translates into CASSQVGDWSYEQYF.

The genes are TRBV11-2 and TRBJ1-1; TRBD1 is a possible D gene (5 bases). This CDR3 has 13 residues. V was trimmed by 1 base and J by 7 bases, leaving 10 bases between them. The germline V gene encodes CDR1 SGHAT and CDR2 FQNNGV. As DNA, the CDR3 is TGTGCCAGCAGCTTAGTTCGGGGGGATGAAGCTTTCTTT. It yields the protein CASSLVRGDEAFF. The full variable domain, with the rest looked up from reference TRBV11-2 and TRBJ1-1, is EAGVAQSPRYKIIEKRQSVAFWCNPISGHATLYWYQQILGQGPKLLIQFQNNGVVDDSQLPKDRFSAERLKGVDSTLKIQPAKLEDSAVYLCASSLVRGDEAFFGQGTRLTVV.

The count of this clone is one. The same CDR3 arises from other DNA sequences in this sample as well. The chain uses TRBV7-6 and TRBJ2-2; D is unclear. Germline-derived CDR1 and CDR2 are SGHVS and FNYEAQ. The CDR3 contains 13 residues. Trimming pared 5 bases from V and 6 bases from J, leaving 10 bases between. The CDR3 here is CASSPFRAGELFF. CDR3 in DNA: TGTGCCAGCAGCCCCTTTAGGGCCGGGGAGCTGTTTTTT.

A remark on this clone: This sample also contains other DNA sequences that code for the same CDR3. The rearrangement links TRBV10-3 to TRBJ1-2; D is ambiguous. The V and J ends lost 0 bases and 1 base respectively, with 6 bases between them. CDR3 length: 14 residues. Germline V gives CDR1 ENHRY, CDR2 SYGVKD. The CDR3 region has the DNA TGTGCCATCAGTGAGTCAACTGTTAACTATGGCTACACCTTC. Encoded protein: CAISESTVNYGYTF.

This chain connects TRBV19 to TRBJ1-5, with 7 nucleotides matching TRBD1. The germline gives CDR1 LNHDA, CDR2 SQIVND (reference sequence). CDR3 length: 17 amino acids. V lost 1 base, J lost 3 bases, and 9 bases stayed unmatched. The CDR3 is CASSIGPGQSLNQPQHF. DNA for the CDR3: TGTGCCAGTAGTATAGGACCGGGACAGTCCCTCAATCAGCCCCAGCATTTT.

Concerning this clone: At the DNA level, this CDR3 is encoded by other sequences in the same sample as well. V gene TRBV20-1 combines with J gene TRBJ2-5; TRBD1 is a possible D gene (5 bases). V was trimmed by 5 bases and J by 4 bases, leaving 8 bases between them. The CDR3 extends over 11 amino acids. The germline gives CDR1 DFQATT, CDR2 SNEGSKA (reference sequence). The CDR3 DNA is TGCAGTGCTGCAGGGCGAGAGACCCAGTACTTC. This gives the protein CSAAGRETQYF.

V usage is TRBV5-1 and J usage is TRBJ2-7, with TRBD2 matching 7 bases. This CDR3 region has 14 residues. Germline CDR1 is SGHRS and CDR2 is YFSETQ. The V segment lost 0 bases and the J segment 7 bases; nucleotides outside the gene matches: 7. CDR3 in DNA: TGCGCCAGCAGCTTGGCACTCTCCGGGGGGGAGCAGTACTTC. Residues: CASSLALSGGEQYF.

V and J are TRBV7-9 and TRBJ1-5; the match to TRBD1 covers 7 bases. The CDR3 runs 13 residues. V trimming: 7 bases; J trimming: 9 bases; junction bases outside the gene matches: 9. The germline gives CDR1 SEHNR, CDR2 FQNEAQ (reference sequence). The DNA of the CDR3 is TGTGCCAGCACCTTCGACAGGGATTGGCCCCAGCATTTT. Encoded protein: CASTFDRDWPQHF.

The chain is built from TRBV7-2 and TRBJ1-4, with D possibly being TRBD1 (5 bases). The germline V gene encodes CDR1 SGHTA and CDR2 FQGNSA. The CDR3 is 15 amino acids. V shed 3 bases and J shed 8 bases, with 16 bases lying between them. As DNA, the CDR3 is TGTGCCAGCAGCTTGGGGGTTTCTTTTAACGAAAAACTGTTTTTT. Translated: CASSLGVSFNEKLFF. Full variable domain (rest looked up from reference TRBV7-2 and TRBJ1-4): GAGVSQSPSNKVTEKGKDVELRCDPISGHTALYWYRQSLGQGLEFLIYFQGNSAPDKSGLPSDRFSAERTGGSVSTLTIQRTQQEDSAVYLCASSLGVSFNEKLFFGSGTQLSVL.